Listed below are T cell receptor beta chains from one sample, sequenced in a study of T cells in Graves' hyperthyroidism and ophthalmopathy. TCRdb analysed the multiplex PCR reads with MiXCR anew, one entry per CDR3 protein. Among 300,000 to 350,000 distinct CDR3 sequences listed, around a sixth were seen once. The specimen sequenced was blood. These receptors came from a man younger than 45 with Graves' hyperthyroidism. The CDR3 runs from the conserved cysteine through the conserved F or W. A D gene is named only where the DNA matches it firmly. Clone sizes are given selectively: once, few, many, or a class where the clone is expanded.

>TRBJ1-1|NA|TRBV10-2|NA
CASSPGSEAFF
TGCGCCAGCAGTCCCGGGAGTGAAGCTTTCTTT
>TRBJ2-1|many|TRBV28|NA
CASSLVQNNEQFF
TGTGCCAGCAGTTTGGTCCAGAACAATGAGCAGTTCTTC
>TRBJ2-5|NA|TRBV29-1|NA
CSVVGGAFLETQYF
TGCAGCGTTGTGGGAGGAGCATTTTTAGAGACCCAGTACTTC
>TRBJ2-3|few|TRBV10-3|TRBD1
CAISAWTGTDSTDTQYF
TGTGCCATCAGTGCGTGGACAGGGACGGATAGCACAGATACGCAGTATTTT
>TRBJ2-3|many|TRBV7-2|TRBD2
CASSLILAGRGDTQYF
TGTGCCAGCAGCTTAATACTAGCGGGACGAGGGGATACGCAGTATTTT
>TRBJ2-7|many|TRBV6-1|NA
CASSWAPSYEQYF
TGTGCCAGCTCCTGGGCACCCTCCTACGAGCAGTACTTC
>TRBJ2-5|many|TRBV7-2|NA
CASSLVSVQETQYF
TGTGCCAGCAGCTTAGTGTCAGTACAAGAGACCCAGTACTTC
>TRBJ2-7|many|TRBV11-2|NA
CASSLDSLDFIYEQYF
TGTGCCAGCAGCTTAGATTCACTAGATTTCATCTACGAGCAGTACTTC
>TRBJ1-2|few|TRBV7-9|NA
CASSRDLQNYGYTF
TGTGCCAGCAGCCGGGACCTTCAAAACTATGGCTACACCTTC
>TRBJ2-1|many|TRBV7-2|TRBD2
CASSFSGRAYNEQFF
TGTGCCAGCAGCTTTAGCGGGAGGGCCTACAATGAGCAGTTCTTC
>TRBJ2-7|NA|TRBV27|TRBD1
CASRPGQFYEQYF
TGTGCCAGCAGGCCGGGACAGTTCTACGAGCAGTACTTC
>TRBJ1-5|many|TRBV28|NA
CASSLRALVQPQHF
TGTGCCAGCAGTTTAAGGGCACTAGTTCAGCCCCAGCATTTT
>TRBJ2-7|many|TRBV12-3/TRBV12-4|NA
CASSFYSFMDEQYF
TGTGCCAGCAGTTTCTACTCCTTCATGGACGAGCAGTACTTC
>TRBJ2-7|NA|TRBV5-1|TRBD2
CASSLETSGSRYEQYF
TGCGCCAGCAGCTTGGAAACTAGCGGGAGTCGGTACGAGCAGTACTTC
>TRBJ1-5|many|TRBV19|TRBD1
CASSSDRSQPQHF
TGTGCCAGTAGTTCGGACAGGAGTCAGCCCCAGCATTTT
>TRBJ2-7|many|TRBV28|NA
CASSYLPGFRDSYEQYF
TGTGCCAGCAGTTACCTCCCAGGATTCAGGGACTCCTACGAGCAGTACTTC
>TRBJ2-2|NA|TRBV2|NA
CAHTARDSAGDRGELFF
TGTGCCCATACAGCCCGCGATTCGGCAGGGGACCGCGGGGAGCTGTTTTTT
>TRBJ1-1|many|TRBV27|NA
CASSLGGVYTEAFF
TGTGCCAGCAGTTTAGGAGGGGTTTACACTGAAGCTTTCTTT
>TRBJ2-3|NA|TRBV3-1|NA
CAAGETSTDTQYF
TGTGCCGCTGGGGAAACTAGCACAGATACGCAGTATTTT
>TRBJ1-1|few|TRBV20-1|NA
CSAIIAGAMGGYTEAFF
TGCAGTGCTATCATTGCAGGAGCAATGGGTGGTTACACTGAAGCTTTCTTT
>TRBJ2-1|many|TRBV7-2|TRBD2
CASSSERLAGGFDNEQFF
TGTGCCAGCAGCTCAGAGAGACTAGCGGGAGGGTTTGACAATGAGCAGTTCTTC
>TRBJ2-7|few|TRBV29-1|TRBD1
CSGGTGVYEQYF
TGCAGCGGGGGGACAGGGGTGTACGAGCAGTACTTC
>TRBJ2-7|NA|TRBV9|TRBD2
CASSVTPWGGGYEQYF
TGTGCCAGCAGCGTAACCCCCTGGGGCGGGGGGTACGAGCAGTACTTC
>TRBJ2-2|NA|TRBV9|TRBD1
CASSVARQGAGTGELFF
TGTGCCAGCAGCGTAGCACGGCAGGGGGCGGGTACCGGGGAGCTGTTTTTT
>TRBJ2-3|many|TRBV7-9|TRBD2
CASSLGERETTQYF
TGTGCCAGCAGCTTAGGCGAGCGGGAGACTACGCAGTATTTT
>TRBJ1-1|NA|TRBV19|NA
CASTTELSEAFF
TGTGCCAGTACCACCGAACTATCTGAAGCTTTCTTT
>TRBJ2-1|NA|TRBV3-1|TRBD1
CASSLRTGGAGDEQFF
TGTGCCAGCAGCCTTCGGACAGGGGGCGCCGGGGATGAGCAGTTCTTC
>TRBJ2-7|many|TRBV10-3|TRBD2
CAISDGLAQEQYF
TGTGCCATCAGCGACGGACTAGCCCAGGAGCAGTACTTC
>TRBJ1-5|many|TRBV30|NA
CAWSRGSGQPQHF
TGTGCCTGGAGTAGGGGTAGCGGTCAGCCCCAGCATTTT
>TRBJ2-7|NA|TRBV20-1|TRBD2
CSARGTSGSHEQYF
TGCAGTGCGAGAGGGACTAGCGGGAGTCACGAGCAGTACTTC
>TRBJ1-2|NA|TRBV9|NA
CASSVATGGNQFYGYTF
TGTGCCAGCAGCGTAGCTACGGGGGGGAACCAATTCTATGGCTACACCTTC
>TRBJ2-1|NA|TRBV7-9|TRBD2
CASSSGSGNEQFF
TGTGCCAGCAGCTCGGGTAGCGGGAATGAGCAGTTCTTC
>TRBJ2-2|few|TRBV5-6|TRBD1
CASSKGQVAGGELFF
TGTGCCAGCAGCAAAGGACAGGTTGCCGGCGGGGAGCTGTTTTTT
>TRBJ1-1|many|TRBV5-8|NA
CASSLRGAGITEAFF
TGTGCCAGCAGCTTGAGGGGAGCGGGGATCACTGAAGCTTTCTTT
>TRBJ1-6|NA|TRBV30|NA
CAWSVYGFRGSPLHF
TGTGCCTGGAGTGTATATGGTTTCCGGGGCTCACCCCTCCACTTT
>TRBJ2-7|many|TRBV6-2/TRBV6-3|TRBD2
CARTSGRTHEQYF
TGTGCCAGGACTAGCGGGAGGACCCACGAGCAGTACTTC
>TRBJ2-1|NA|TRBV11-3|NA
CASSFYICSATTSGSYNEQFF
NA
>TRBJ1-2|few|TRBV7-2|NA
CASSFLGRGNGYTF
TGTGCCAGCAGCTTCCTGGGCAGGGGAAATGGCTACACCTTC
>TRBJ2-5|many|TRBV20-1|TRBD2
CSARREGKTQYF
TGCAGTGCTAGGAGGGAGGGGAAGACCCAGTACTTC
>TRBJ1-1|many|TRBV12-3/TRBV12-4|NA
CASSSIRSSAFF
TGTGCCAGCAGTTCCATACGGTCGTCGGCTTTCTTT
>TRBJ2-2|many|TRBV2|NA
CASSDDPNTGELFF
TGTGCCAGCAGTGATGATCCGAACACCGGGGAGCTGTTTTTT
>TRBJ2-1|few|TRBV19|TRBD2
CASSIGRGRGNEQFF
TGTGCCAGTAGTATCGGGCGCGGGAGAGGCAATGAGCAGTTCTTC
>TRBJ2-7|many|TRBV3-1|TRBD2
CASSQVGGVLGEQYF
TGTGCCAGCAGCCAAGTTGGGGGGGTATTGGGCGAGCAGTACTTC
>TRBJ2-5|many|TRBV28|TRBD2
CASSPPGGGETQYF
TGTGCCAGCAGTCCCCCGGGGGGAGGAGAGACCCAGTACTTC
>TRBJ2-1|many|TRBV7-3|NA
CASSRAGDSYNEQFF
TGTGCCAGCAGCCGGGCCGGAGACTCCTACAATGAGCAGTTCTTC
>TRBJ2-5|few|TRBV20-1|TRBD2
CSAIQGLAKETQYF
TGCAGTGCTATTCAGGGACTAGCGAAAGAGACCCAGTACTTC